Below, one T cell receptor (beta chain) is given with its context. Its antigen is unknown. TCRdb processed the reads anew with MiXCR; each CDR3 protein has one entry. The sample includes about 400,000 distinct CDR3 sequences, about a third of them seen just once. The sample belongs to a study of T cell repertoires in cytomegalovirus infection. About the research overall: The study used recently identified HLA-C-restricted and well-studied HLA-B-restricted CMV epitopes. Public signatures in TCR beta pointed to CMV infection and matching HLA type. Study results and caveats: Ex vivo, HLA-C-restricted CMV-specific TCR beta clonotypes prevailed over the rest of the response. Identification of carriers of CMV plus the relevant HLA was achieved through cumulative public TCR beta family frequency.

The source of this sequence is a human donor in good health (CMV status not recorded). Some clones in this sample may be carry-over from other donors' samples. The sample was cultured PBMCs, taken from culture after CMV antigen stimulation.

As DNA, the CDR3 is TGCAGTGCTAGCCTAATGCGGACTTTCTACAATGAGCAGTTCTTC. Its translation is CSASLMRTFYNEQFF. The J gene is TRBJ2-1, the V gene TRBV20-1, with TRBD2 as a possible D gene (5 bases). This CDR3 contains 15 residues. Germline V lookup: CDR1 DFQATT, CDR2 SNEGSKA (reference sequence). V dropped 3 bases and J dropped 3 bases, with 15 bases sitting between them.